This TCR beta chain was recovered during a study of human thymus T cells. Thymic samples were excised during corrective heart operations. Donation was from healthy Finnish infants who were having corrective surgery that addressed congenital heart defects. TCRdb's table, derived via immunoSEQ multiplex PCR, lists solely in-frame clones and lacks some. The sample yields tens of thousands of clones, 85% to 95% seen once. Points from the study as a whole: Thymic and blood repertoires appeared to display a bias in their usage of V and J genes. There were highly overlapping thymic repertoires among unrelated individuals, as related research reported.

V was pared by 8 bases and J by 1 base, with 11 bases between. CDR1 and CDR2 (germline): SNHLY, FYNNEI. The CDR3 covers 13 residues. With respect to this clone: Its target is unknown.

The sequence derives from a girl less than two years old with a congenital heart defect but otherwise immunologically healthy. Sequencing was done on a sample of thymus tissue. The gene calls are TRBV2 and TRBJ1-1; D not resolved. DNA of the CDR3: TGTGCCAGCGGGAGAGATTCGAACACTGAAGCTTTCTTT. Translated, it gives CASGRDSNTEAFF.